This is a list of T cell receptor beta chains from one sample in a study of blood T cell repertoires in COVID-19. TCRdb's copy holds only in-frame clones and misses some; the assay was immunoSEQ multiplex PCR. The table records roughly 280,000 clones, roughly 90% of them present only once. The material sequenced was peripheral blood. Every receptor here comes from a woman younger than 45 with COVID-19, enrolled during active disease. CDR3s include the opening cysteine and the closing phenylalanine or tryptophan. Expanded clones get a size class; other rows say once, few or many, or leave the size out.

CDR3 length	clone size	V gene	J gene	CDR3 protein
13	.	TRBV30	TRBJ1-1	CALISRGITEAFF
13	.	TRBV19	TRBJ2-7	CASSTREGYEQYF
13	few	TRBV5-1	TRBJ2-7	CASSYRESYEQYF
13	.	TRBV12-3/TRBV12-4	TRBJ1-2	CASSVGVYGGYTF
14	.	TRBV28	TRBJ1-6	CATFSSSYNSPLHF
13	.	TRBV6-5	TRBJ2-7	CASGLAGSYEQYF
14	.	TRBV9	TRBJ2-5	CASSASDTAETQYF
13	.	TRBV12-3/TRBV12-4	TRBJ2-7	CASSFRSPPQQYF
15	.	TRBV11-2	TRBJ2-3	CASTPGLADTDTQYF
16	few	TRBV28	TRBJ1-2	CASSLSEAGEWDGYTF
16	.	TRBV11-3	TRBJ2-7	CASSPGGAGVDDEQYF
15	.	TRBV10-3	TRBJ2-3	CAISFQGAGADTQYF
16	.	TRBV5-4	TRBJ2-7	CASSPMTSGGSYEQYF
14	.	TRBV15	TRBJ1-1	CATSSEQTNTEAFF
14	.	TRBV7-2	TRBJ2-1	CASGSGTGEVEQFF
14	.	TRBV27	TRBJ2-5	CASSFRRGAETQYF
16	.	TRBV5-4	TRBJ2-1	CASSWASGRARNEQFF
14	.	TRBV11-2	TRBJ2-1	CASSYPPGSAEQFF
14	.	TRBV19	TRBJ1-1	CASSLRQGNTEAFF
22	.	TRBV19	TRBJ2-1	CASTPLWDRGLVTSSSYNEQFF
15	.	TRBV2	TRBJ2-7	CASSVTSGRGYEQYF
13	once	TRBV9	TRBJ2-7	CASSGQGTYEQYF
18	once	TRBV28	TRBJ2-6	CASSRPGTGGPGANVLTF
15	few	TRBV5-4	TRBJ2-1	CASSLSGSSYNEQFF
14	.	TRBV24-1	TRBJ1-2	CATSDLRRDYGYTF
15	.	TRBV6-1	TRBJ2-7	CASSEGLAGAYEQYF
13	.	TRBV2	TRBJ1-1	CASRRTGLTEAFF
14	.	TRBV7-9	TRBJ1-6	CASTESSYNSPLHF
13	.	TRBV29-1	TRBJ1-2	CSVGLGAGRGYTF
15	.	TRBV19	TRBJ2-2	CASRKLAANTGELFF
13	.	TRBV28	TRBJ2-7	CASSFGRDYEQYF
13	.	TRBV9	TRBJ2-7	CASSVGSSYEQYF
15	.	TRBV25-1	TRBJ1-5	CASSETGEGNQPQHF
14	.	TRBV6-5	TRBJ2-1	CASRGGISYNEQFF
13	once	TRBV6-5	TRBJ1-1	CASKQALNTEAFF
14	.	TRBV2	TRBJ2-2	CASREAGERRELFF
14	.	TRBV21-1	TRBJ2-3	CASSKALETDTQYF
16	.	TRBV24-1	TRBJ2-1	CATSDLSSGRAGEQFF
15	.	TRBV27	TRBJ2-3	CASSLIPRRADTQYF
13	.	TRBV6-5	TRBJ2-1	CASSYSGYNEQFF
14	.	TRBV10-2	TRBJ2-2	CASSDGGLGGELFF
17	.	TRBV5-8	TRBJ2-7	CASSLALGGRADYEQYF
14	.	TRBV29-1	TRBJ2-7	CSVDGPEVSYEQYF
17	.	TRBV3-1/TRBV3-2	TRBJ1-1	CASSQPRTGGSNTEAFF
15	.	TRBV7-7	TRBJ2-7	CASSLAAGTSYEQYF
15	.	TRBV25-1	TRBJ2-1	CASSYPEHSYNEQFF
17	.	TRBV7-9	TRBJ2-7	CATRPGLAGGPGGEQYF
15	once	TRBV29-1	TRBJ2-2	CSVREERRNTGELFF
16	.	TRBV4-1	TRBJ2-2	CASSQEVGMNTGELFF
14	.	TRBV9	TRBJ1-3	CASSVAGSGNTIYF
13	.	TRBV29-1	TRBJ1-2	CSVEPGTGSGYTF
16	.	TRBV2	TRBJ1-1	CASSAFRQGMNTEAFF
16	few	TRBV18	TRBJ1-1	CASSPQPLLRNTEAFF